The 14 T cell receptor beta chains reported below all come from one sample, sequenced in a study of T cells of healthy individuals (dated by TCRdb to 2016 to 2019). Receptor amplification or capture employed 5' RACE. Sequencing was performed on an Illumina MiSeq. TCRdb reanalyzed the raw reads on its own, using fastp at Q25 for trimming and MiXCR for clone calling, and kept in-frame beta chains. Duplicate CDR3 protein sequences are folded into a single record with the most common DNA and genes. The sample table shows 85,000 to 100,000 distinct CDR3 sequences, and 17% are seen once. In total, the top ten clones hold approximately 5.7% of the sample. These receptors came from a human donor in good health.

The chain links TRBV7-8 to TRBJ1-6, with 7 bases matching TRBD1. Germline V lookup: CDR1 SGHVS, CDR2 FQNEAQ. This CDR3 is built from 15 residues. The V gene end was trimmed by 6 bases and the J gene end by 10 bases; junction bases not matched to a gene: 12. DNA for the CDR3: TGTGCCAGCAGGAAAGTTAGGGACAGCGCCTCACCCCTCCACTTT. Translation gives CASRKVRDSASPLHF.

The rearrangement joins TRBV4-2 to TRBJ1-4; D uncertain. The CDR3 consists of 15 residues. Trimming shortened V by 1 base and J by 7 bases, and 13 bases separated the two germline ends. Germline V gene sequence: CDR1 LGHNA, CDR2 YNFKEQ. The CDR3 loop reads CASSQVPPESEKLFF. In nucleotides, the CDR3 is TGTGCCAGCAGCCAAGTCCCCCCAGAGAGTGAAAAACTGTTTTTT.

The chain links TRBV29-1 to TRBJ2-5, with D unresolved. Per germline, CDR1 SQVTM and CDR2 ANQGSEA. The ends were cut back, 3 bases at V and 5 bases at J, with 16 bases in the middle. The length of the CDR3 is 14 residues. Written as DNA, the CDR3 is TGCAGCGTTGACGGATATCACTATAGGGAGACCCAGTACTTC. It translates to CSVDGYHYRETQYF.

This clonotype was detected many times. The chain joins TRBV7-6 to TRBJ1-2; 10 bases match TRBD1. The trim removed 5 bases at V and 5 bases at J, leaving 2 bases unmatched. The CDR3 covers 13 residues. Germline assignment: CDR1 SGHVS and CDR2 FNYEAQ. The CDR3: CASSGTGVYGYTF. The CDR3 region has the DNA TGTGCCAGCAGCGGGACAGGGGTGTATGGCTACACCTTC.

The chain links TRBV3-1 to TRBJ2-7; D remains unclear. This CDR3 spans 12 amino acids. The V end was cut by 1 base, the J end by 3 bases, with 4 bases between. Germline CDR1 LGHDT, CDR2 YNNKEL (reference sequence). The CDR3 DNA follows: TGTGCCAGCAGCCAAGGGGTCTACGAGCAGTACTTC. Translation: CASSQGVYEQYF.

The gene calls are TRBV6-4 and TRBJ1-3; weak D call: TRBD1 (6 bases). V gave up 6 bases and J gave up 4 bases, with 16 bases separating them. The CDR3 contains 15 residues. The V gene's germline CDR1 is MRHNA and CDR2 SNTAGT. The CDR3 nucleotides are TGTGCCAGCAGAGACGGGGGGCGCGCAGGAAACACCATATATTTT. As protein: CASRDGGRAGNTIYF.

This clonotype was seen a handful of times. V is TRBV25-1 and J is TRBJ1-2, with 7 bases identical to TRBD1. CDR3 length: 12 amino acids. The J segment lost 4 bases and the V segment lost 8 bases, leaving 4 bases of the junction unmatched. Per the germline V gene, CDR1 is MGHDK and CDR2 is SYGVNS. CDR3 bases: TGTGCCAGCTTGGGACAGTTCTATGGCTACACCTTC. The encoded protein is CASLGQFYGYTF.

This clonotype has ten or more counts. The chain combines TRBV7-2 with TRBJ2-4, with D hard to call. V was cut by 4 bases and J by 0 bases, with 13 bases left in between. Germline V CDR1 and CDR2: SGHTA, FQGNSA. The CDR3 totals 16 residues. The CDR3 loop reads CASSSPDGLAKNIQYF. CDR3 bases: TGTGCCAGCAGCTCCCCGGACGGATTAGCCAAAAACATTCAGTACTTC.

This clonotype was observed a few times. This chain links TRBV28 with TRBJ1-5; 12 nucleotides line up with TRBD1. Germline CDR1 and CDR2: MDHEN and SYDVKM. This CDR3 contains 19 residues. V gave up 2 bases and J gave up 0 bases; unmatched junction bases: 8. For the CDR3, the DNA is TGTGCCAGCAGTTTAGGTGGGACAGGGGGCGTCTATAGCAATCAGCCCCAGCATTTT. Translating gives CASSLGGTGGVYSNQPQHF.

V gene TRBV7-2 combines with J gene TRBJ2-1, with 7 bases matching TRBD1. The J segment lost 6 bases and the V segment lost 5 bases, leaving 10 bases of the junction unmatched. The germline V gene has CDR1 SGHTA and CDR2 FQGNSA. This CDR3 comprises 15 residues. This chain's CDR3 is CASSPRPTGSNEQFF. DNA for the CDR3: TGTGCCAGCAGCCCGAGACCGACAGGGAGCAATGAGCAGTTCTTC.

This clonotype showed up just a few times. V and J are TRBV11-3 and TRBJ1-3; possible D gene TRBD1, 5 bases. Germline values: CDR1 SGHNT, CDR2 YENEEA. This CDR3 spans 14 amino acids. V lost 5 bases to trimming and J lost 1 base, with 9 bases between them. In DNA, the CDR3 is TGTGCCAGCAGCGAAGGGGCGTCTGGAAACACCATATATTTT. Its protein product is CASSEGASGNTIYF.

This clonotype was counted at least ten times. This chain uses TRBV7-9 with TRBJ1-1, with TRBD1 matching 8 bases. Germline trimming cut 1 base from V and 5 bases from J; bases unmatched to any gene: 6. Germline V gene lookup returns CDR1 SEHNR and CDR2 FQNEAQ (reference sequence). The CDR3 totals 15 residues. The CDR3 loop is CASSLGQGYTTEAFF. For the CDR3, the DNA is TGTGCCAGCAGCTTAGGACAGGGGTATACAACTGAAGCTTTCTTT. Full variable domain (rest looked up from reference TRBV7-9 and TRBJ1-1): DTGVSQNPRHKITKRGQNVTFRCDPISEHNRLYWYRQTLGQGPEFLTYFQNEAQLEKSRLLSDRFSAERPKGSFSTLEIQRTEQGDSAMYLCASSLGQGYTTEAFFGQGTRLTVV.

This chain uses TRBV20-1 with TRBJ2-7, with 8 bases identical to TRBD2. This CDR3 is built from 13 residues. The V gene's germline CDR1 is DFQATT and CDR2 SNEGSKA (reference sequence). V lost 3 bases to trimming and J lost 7 bases; unmatched junction nucleotides: 8. The CDR3 reads CSASREGPREQYF. The CDR3 region has the DNA TGCAGTGCTAGTCGGGAGGGCCCTAGGGAGCAGTACTTC.

This clonotype was found a few times. V is TRBV28 and J is TRBJ2-7; D unresolved. Germline V gene lookup returns CDR1 MDHEN and CDR2 SYDVKM. The V and J ends lost 3 bases and 0 bases respectively, with 6 bases between them. This CDR3 has 13 amino acids. CDR3 residues: CASSLDVSYEQYF. The CDR3 region has the DNA TGTGCCAGCAGTTTGGACGTCTCCTACGAGCAGTACTTC.